The 28 T cell receptor beta chains given below trace back to one sample, sequenced in a study of CD8+ T cells in alopecia areata. Treatment defined: oral pan-JAK inhibitor, 5-10 mg twice daily. Extracted RNA was reverse transcribed, and the resulting cDNA served as sequencing template. Clones were read by immunoSEQ multiplex PCR, and TCRdb kept only the in-frame ones, dropping some. The sample yields more than 150,000 clones, around 51% seen once. The sequences come from CD8+ T cells sorted from blood, collected around week 53, from a patient treated with tofacitinib. These receptors originate from a human donor with alopecia areata.

V is TRBV2 and J is TRBJ1-5, with 10 bases aligning to TRBD1. This CDR3 has 17 residues. In germline, CDR1 is SNHLY, CDR2 FYNNEI. The V segment lost 2 bases and the J segment 2 bases; nucleotides outside the gene matches: 6. CDR3 nucleotides: TGTGCCAGCAGTGAACTTGGACAGGGGGTCGGCAATCAGCCCCAGCATTTT. This codes for CASSELGQGVGNQPQHF.

This chain links TRBV27 with TRBJ1-1; the D gene is possibly TRBD1 (5 bases). Trimming took off 3 bases at V and 4 bases at J, with 15 bases between the two ends. Germline V gives CDR1 MNHEY, CDR2 SMNVEV (reference sequence). The CDR3 contains 15 residues. In DNA, the CDR3 is TGTGCCAGCAGTTTCCGGGGACCTGAGAGCACTGAAGCTTTCTTT. This sequence encodes CASSFRGPESTEAFF.

This clone was counted between two and nine times. This chain links TRBV10-3 with TRBJ2-3; no clear D gene. The germline V gene encodes CDR1 ENHRY and CDR2 SYGVKD. This CDR3 region has 14 residues. Trimming cost V 0 bases and J 6 bases, with 10 bases left between them. The CDR3 sequence is CAISESQVGDTQYF. CDR3 nucleotides: TGTGCCATCAGTGAGTCCCAGGTCGGGGATACGCAGTATTTT.

The chain is built from TRBV2 and TRBJ1-2, with a weak D call TRBD1 (6 bases). Trimming took 6 bases from V and 2 from J, leaving 10 bases between them. The CDR3 covers 13 residues. The V gene's germline CDR1 is SNHLY and CDR2 FYNNEI. The CDR3 protein is CASSRTENYGYTF. Here the CDR3 DNA reads TGTGCCAGCAGCAGGACAGAAAACTATGGCTACACCTTC.

This clone appeared a few times. The chain is built from TRBV6-5 and TRBJ2-5; 11 bases are shared with TRBD2. After removal of 6 bases from V and 9 bases from J, the junction contained 6 bases not matched to a gene. Germline V lookup: CDR1 MNHEY, CDR2 SVGAGI. This CDR3 is built from 13 residues. The CDR3 DNA follows: TGTGCCAGCAGCCTGACTAGCGGGGCTGCCCAGTACTTC. Encoded protein: CASSLTSGAAQYF.

The chain couples TRBV6-5 to TRBJ2-7; the D gene is possibly TRBD1 (5 bases). This CDR3 has 13 residues. The germline CDR1 and CDR2 sequences are MNHEY and SVGAGI. Between the trimmed V and J ends, which lost 0 bases and 2 bases, there was a span of 5 bases. The CDR3 loop is CASSYSDTYEQYF. The CDR3 DNA follows: TGTGCCAGCAGTTACTCGGACACCTACGAGCAGTACTTC.

This clone was counted only a few times. V gene TRBV29-1 combines with J gene TRBJ1-2; D unclear. V was pared by 8 bases and J by 3 bases, with 19 bases between. This CDR3 has 14 residues. The germline gives CDR1 SQVTM, CDR2 ANQGSEA. The CDR3 is CSTVHPRMDYGYTF. The DNA for the CDR3 is TGCAGCACTGTACACCCCCGGATGGACTATGGCTACACCTTC.

This clone was seen more than once but under ten times. CDR3 region: CASSPPAPRFTEAFF. In DNA form, the CDR3 reads TGTGCCAGCTCACCACCGGCCCCTCGGTTCACTGAAGCTTTCTTT. The chain carries TRBV18 and TRBJ1-1, with D unresolved. This CDR3 is 15 amino acids long. CDR1 and CDR2 from the germline V gene are KGHSH and LQKENI. The V gene lost 0 bases and the J gene lost 4 bases, with 12 bases spanning the gap.

This chain joins TRBV7-6 and TRBJ2-1, with D perhaps assigned TRBD1 or TRBD2 (6 bases each). Germline loops: CDR1 SGHVS, CDR2 FNYEAQ. The CDR3 is made up of 15 amino acids. V lost 1 base and J lost 6, with 13 bases in between. CDR3 loop: CASSLGRDMSNEQFF. For the CDR3, the DNA is TGTGCCAGCAGCTTAGGGCGGGACATGTCCAATGAGCAGTTCTTC.

V usage is TRBV30 and J usage is TRBJ1-2; tentatively, D is TRBD1 (6 bases). This CDR3 has 11 amino acids. V shed 3 bases and J shed 6 bases, with 8 bases lying between them. Germline lookup yields CDR1 GTSNPN and CDR2 SVGIG (reference sequence). DNA for the CDR3: TGTGCCTGGAGCCCAGGGGATGGCTACACCTTC. Protein product: CAWSPGDGYTF.

This clone was picked up a small number of times. V is TRBV12-5 and J is TRBJ1-6, with D perhaps TRBD1 (5 bases). V was pared by 1 base and J by 7 bases, with 11 bases between. The CDR3 is 15 amino acids. Germline V gene data show CDR1 as LGHNT and CDR2 as FRNRAP. CDR3 DNA sequence: TGTGCTAGTGGTTTGGCGGGCAGGGCGAATTCACCCCTCCACTTT. It encodes CASGLAGRANSPLHF.

This clone was seen only a few times. This chain joins TRBV7-9 and TRBJ2-5; D is unclear. V was pared by 4 bases and J by 5 bases, with 8 bases between. There are 12 residues in the CDR3. Germline V CDR1 and CDR2: SEHNR, FQNEAQ (reference sequence). The CDR3 DNA reads TGTGCCAGCAGCTCTTACATGGAGACCCAGTACTTC. Translating it yields CASSSYMETQYF.

The rearrangement links TRBV30 to TRBJ2-1; D ambiguous. The CDR3 length is 13 residues. V gave up 0 bases and J gave up 12 bases, with 15 bases separating them. Looked up from germline, CDR1 is GTSNPN and CDR2 is SVGIG (reference sequence). The CDR3 loop is CAWSVIDSDRQFF. CDR3 DNA: TGTGCCTGGAGTGTAATTGACTCAGACCGGCAGTTCTTC.

V gene TRBV5-1 combines with J gene TRBJ2-1, with TRBD2 matching over 12 bases. Unmatched junction bases numbered 7, after V lost 5 bases and J lost 4 bases. This CDR3 has 16 amino acids. The germline CDR1 and CDR2 sequences are SGHRS and YFSETQ. The CDR3 sequence: CASRPELAGGYNEQFF. In nucleotides, the CDR3 is TGCGCCAGCAGGCCTGAACTAGCGGGGGGTTACAATGAGCAGTTCTTC.

This clone was observed a few times. This chain uses TRBV29-1 with TRBJ2-5, with D possibly TRBD2 on 5 matching bases. The CDR3 totals 12 residues. V dropped 0 bases and J dropped 11 bases, with 13 bases sitting between them. The germline V gene encodes CDR1 SQVTM and CDR2 ANQGSEA. The CDR3 sequence is CSVEDGLDRQYF. CDR3 in DNA: TGCAGCGTTGAAGATGGACTCGATAGGCAGTACTTC.

The genes are TRBV5-4 and TRBJ2-7; 11 bases line up with TRBD2. V lost 4 bases to trimming and J lost 0 bases; unmatched junction nucleotides: 3. CDR3 size: 15 residues. The V gene's germline CDR1 is SGHNT and CDR2 YYREEE (reference sequence). CDR3 in DNA: TGTGCCAGCAGCCAAACTAGCGGGGGCTCCTACGAGCAGTACTTC. Translated, it gives CASSQTSGGSYEQYF. The full variable domain, in which reference TRBV5-4 and TRBJ2-7 provide the parts outside the CDR3, is ETGVTQSPTHLIKTRGQQVTLRCSSQSGHNTVSWYQQALGQGPQFIFQYYREEENGRGNFPPRFSGLQFPNYSSELNVNALELDDSALYLCASSQTSGGSYEQYFGPGTRLTVT.

V is TRBV30 and J is TRBJ2-1; 8 nucleotides align to TRBD1. The CDR3 covers 10 residues. CDR1 GTSNPN and CDR2 SVGIG come from the germline V gene (reference sequence). V lost 5 bases to trimming and J lost 9 bases; unmatched junction nucleotides: 0. CDR3 residues: CAWDRGEQFF. The DNA for the CDR3 is TGTGCCTGGGACAGGGGTGAGCAGTTCTTC. The variable domain in full, completed from reference TRBV30 and TRBJ2-1, reads SQTIHQWPATLVQPVGSPLSLECTVEGTSNPNLYWYRQAAGRGLQLLFYSVGIGQISSEVPQNLSASRPQDRQFILSSKKLLLSDSGFYLCAWDRGEQFFGPGTRLTVL.

This clone was counted between two and nine times. J is TRBJ1-5 and V is TRBV29-1, with D maybe TRBD1 (5 bases). V lost 4 bases to trimming and J lost 2 bases, with 9 bases between them. CDR1 SQVTM and CDR2 ANQGSEA come from the germline V gene. This CDR3 is 13 amino acids long. The CDR3 loop reads CSVGQGGNQPQHF. Written as DNA, the CDR3 is TGCAGCGTTGGTCAGGGTGGCAATCAGCCCCAGCATTTT.

The rearrangement joins TRBV6-5 to TRBJ1-1; the match to TRBD1 covers 8 bases. The J segment lost 5 bases and the V segment lost 7 bases, leaving 12 bases of the junction unmatched. Germline lookup yields CDR1 MNHEY and CDR2 SVGAGI. The CDR3 has 15 residues. The CDR3 sequence: CASTQGWTGRTEAFF. CDR3 DNA sequence: TGTGCCAGCACCCAAGGTTGGACAGGGCGGACTGAAGCTTTCTTT.

V usage is TRBV4-1 and J usage is TRBJ2-7, with TRBD2 as a possible D gene (6 bases). V lost 0 bases, J lost 6 bases, and 9 bases lay in between. Germline CDR1 reads MGHRA; CDR2 reads YSYEKL. The CDR3 is made up of 13 amino acids. The CDR3 here is CASSQDRDSEQYF. The CDR3 DNA reads as TGCGCCAGCAGCCAAGATCGGGACTCCGAGCAGTACTTC.

This clone has a handful of counts. The rearrangement uses TRBV7-9 and TRBJ1-5; D is unclear. CDR3 length: 14 amino acids. V was pared by 3 bases and J by 1 base, with 7 bases between. The germline V gene has CDR1 SEHNR and CDR2 FQNEAQ (reference sequence). The chain's CDR3 is CASSFGESNQPQHF. The DNA for the CDR3 is TGTGCCAGCAGCTTCGGGGAGAGCAATCAGCCCCAGCATTTT.

This clone was seen a few times. The chain employs TRBV5-6 and TRBJ1-4; 10 nucleotides line up with TRBD1. V shed 3 bases and J 7 bases; nucleotides not matched to a gene: 3. Germline V gene data show CDR1 as SGHDT and CDR2 as YYEEEE. This CDR3 region has 14 residues. DNA for the CDR3: TGTGCCAGCAGCTCCGGGACAGGGGTTGAAAAACTGTTTTTT. This sequence encodes CASSSGTGVEKLFF. Full variable domain (missing parts from reference TRBV5-6 and TRBJ1-4): DAGVTQSPTHLIKTRGQQVTLRCSPKSGHDTVSWYQQALGQGPQFIFQYYEEEERQRGNFPDRFSGHQFPNYSSELNVNALLLGDSALYLCASSSGTGVEKLFFGSGTQLSVL.

This chain connects TRBV30 to TRBJ1-2, with 7 bases lining up with TRBD1. Germline V CDR1 and CDR2: GTSNPN, SVGIG (reference sequence). This CDR3 is 14 amino acids long. J was trimmed by 7 bases and V by 3 bases; bases with no gene match: 11. The CDR3 coding sequence is TGTGCCTGGAGGAACCCAGGGGGGGCTGTTGGCTACACCTTC. Amino acid sequence: CAWRNPGGAVGYTF.

In this sample, this clone turned up many times. The gene calls are TRBV5-4 and TRBJ2-5, with 9 bases fitting TRBD1. V dropped 4 bases and J dropped 3; count of bases not matched to a gene: 4. From germline, CDR1 is SGHNT and CDR2 YYREEE (reference sequence). The CDR3 consists of 14 residues. The CDR3 loop reads CASSPGTGKETQYF. Written as DNA, the CDR3 is TGTGCCAGCAGCCCAGGGACAGGGAAAGAGACCCAGTACTTC. The whole variable domain, filled in from reference TRBV5-4 and TRBJ2-5, reads ETGVTQSPTHLIKTRGQQVTLRCSSQSGHNTVSWYQQALGQGPQFIFQYYREEENGRGNFPPRFSGLQFPNYSSELNVNALELDDSALYLCASSPGTGKETQYFGPGTRLLVL.

This clone came up a few times. The rearrangement uses TRBV6-6 and TRBJ2-5; D may be TRBD2 (7 bases). The CDR3 loop spans 13 amino acids. Germline CDR1 is MNHNY and CDR2 is SVGAGI (reference sequence). V gave up 6 bases and J gave up 5 bases, with 13 bases separating them. The CDR3 nucleotides read TGTGCCAGCAGCCTCGGGGGGCGGGAGACCCAGTACTTC. Amino acid sequence: CASSLGGRETQYF.

V gene TRBV7-9 combines with J gene TRBJ2-7; TRBD1 agrees at 7 bases. Germline V lookup: CDR1 SEHNR, CDR2 FQNEAQ (reference sequence). CDR3 length equals 15 residues. The V gene end was trimmed by 4 bases and the J gene end by 0 bases; junction bases not matched to a gene: 6. This CDR3 is CASSSGTAGSYEQYF. As DNA, the CDR3 is TGTGCCAGCAGCTCTGGGACAGCTGGCTCCTACGAGCAGTACTTC.

This clone has only one observation. This chain joins TRBV4-3 and TRBJ1-1; D call uncertain. Trimming shortened V by 0 bases and J by 4 bases, and 6 bases separated the two germline ends. The germline gives CDR1 LGHNA, CDR2 YSLEER. CDR3 length: 13 residues. This CDR3 is CASSQEGSTEAFF. The CDR3, as DNA: TGCGCCAGCAGCCAAGAGGGGAGCACTGAAGCTTTCTTT.

The chain joins TRBV2 to TRBJ2-2; 10 positions agree with TRBD1. Germline CDR1 reads SNHLY; CDR2 reads FYNNEI. The trim removed 6 bases at V and 3 bases at J, leaving 7 bases unmatched. The CDR3 has 16 amino acids. The CDR3 loop is CASSDRDRGYTGELFF. As DNA, the CDR3 is TGTGCCAGCAGCGATAGGGACAGGGGTTACACCGGGGAGCTGTTTTTT.